These 10 T cell receptor beta chains were all obtained from the same sample, sequenced in a study of cytomegalovirus exposure and HLA in healthy donors. Primers for the PCR totalled 60 Vbeta and 13 Jbeta. Produced via immunoSEQ multiplex PCR; TCRdb's table is partial and in-frame only. In the table there are 220,000 or so clones, more than 60% of which are singletons. Sequencing used PBMCs. These receptors came from a man aged 45-60 years in good health and CMV-seronegative.

The J gene is TRBJ1-4, the V gene TRBV30; D remains ambiguous. This CDR3 is built from 15 residues. Germline V gene sequence: CDR1 GTSNPN, CDR2 SVGIG (reference sequence). Trimming left V 4 bases short and J 4 bases short, with 16 bases between. The CDR3 reads CAWTSGGVYNEKLFF. CDR3 bases: TGTGCCTGGACTAGCGGAGGCGTCTATAATGAAAAACTGTTTTTT.

The sample holds a few counts of this clone. The chain joins TRBV5-6 to TRBJ2-7; 9 bases line up with TRBD2. The CDR3 has 16 residues. The germline V gene encodes CDR1 SGHDT and CDR2 YYEEEE. Trimming took 0 bases from V and 7 from J; bases not matched to a gene: 11. CDR3 DNA sequence: TGTGCCAGCAGCTTGGCCGTGGCGGGAGGGCTTGGGGAGCAGTACTTC. This sequence encodes CASSLAVAGGLGEQYF.

The chain employs TRBV5-1 and TRBJ2-1; TRBD2 aligns across 7 bases. With 2 bases clipped from V and 6 bases from J, the junction kept 8 bases outside the gene matches. CDR3 length: 15 amino acids. CDR1 is SGHRS and CDR2 is YFSETQ in the germline V gene. The CDR3 here is CASSFDPSGPNEQFF. DNA of the CDR3: TGCGCCAGCAGCTTCGATCCTAGCGGCCCCAATGAGCAGTTCTTC.

The rearrangement uses TRBV28 and TRBJ1-6, with TRBD1 matching over 8 bases. The ends lost 5 bases at V and 7 bases at J; junction bases unmatched: 7. Germline CDR1 is MDHEN and CDR2 is SYDVKM. The CDR3 extends over 15 amino acids. The CDR3 loop is CASSLTGGKNSPLHF. The CDR3 DNA reads as TGTGCCAGCAGTCTCACAGGGGGTAAAAATTCACCCCTCCACTTT.

As regards this clone: Other nucleotide sequences in the sample specify the same CDR3. The chain has TRBV7-2 and TRBJ1-1, with D perhaps matching TRBD1 (5 bases). The CDR3 extends over 15 amino acids. The germline CDR1 and CDR2 sequences are SGHTA and FQGNSA. V dropped 4 bases and J dropped 1 base, with 13 bases sitting between them. Written as DNA, the CDR3 is TGTGCCAGCAGCTGGTTGGGGGGGACGAACACTGAAGCTTTCTTT. The encoded protein is CASSWLGGTNTEAFF.

The chain links TRBV5-5 to TRBJ1-1, with TRBD1 matching over 10 bases. The CDR3 is 15 amino acids. Looked up from germline, CDR1 is SGHKS and CDR2 is YYEKEE (reference sequence). Trimming removed 3 bases from V and 3 bases from J; junction bases left unmatched: 5. The CDR3 spells CASSWGTGDHTEAFF. CDR3 in DNA: TGTGCCAGCAGCTGGGGGACAGGGGATCACACTGAAGCTTTCTTT.

The chain couples TRBV18 to TRBJ1-5, with TRBD1 as a possible D gene (6 bases). V was pared by 5 bases and J by 5 bases, with 13 bases between. CDR3 length: 14 amino acids. Germline CDR1 is KGHSH and CDR2 is LQKENI. CDR3 in DNA: TGTGCCAGCTCATCGTCGGGACAATATCAGCCCCAGCATTTT. Amino acid sequence: CASSSSGQYQPQHF.

This chain joins TRBV6-4 and TRBJ1-1, with 7 bases lining up with TRBD1. The CDR3 has 16 residues. J gave up 3 bases and V 6 bases, and 13 bases lay outside the gene matches. CDR1 MRHNA and CDR2 SNTAGT come from the germline V gene. The DNA for the CDR3 is TGTGCCAGCAGCCCGTCAGGGGGAAGGGGCTACACTGAAGCTTTCTTT. Translating gives CASSPSGGRGYTEAFF.

CDR3 region: CASGGAANTGELFF. The CDR3 DNA sequence: TGTGCTAGTGGTGGGGCCGCGAACACCGGGGAGCTGTTTTTT. This sequence joins TRBV12-5 and TRBJ2-2, with D possibly matching TRBD1 (5 bases). Trimming took 5 bases from V and 0 from J, leaving 7 bases between them. The CDR3 covers 14 residues. CDR1 is LGHNT, CDR2 FRNRAP, per germline.

The CDR3, as DNA: TGTGCCAGCAGATCTCCGGGACAGGGGCCCAATCAGCCCCAGCATTTT. It specifies CASRSPGQGPNQPQHF. The chain recombines TRBV28 with TRBJ1-5; 10 bases match TRBD1. The CDR3 loop spans 16 amino acids. With 6 bases clipped from V and 3 bases from J, the junction kept 8 bases outside the gene matches. Germline CDR1 reads MDHEN; CDR2 reads SYDVKM.